The 15 T cell receptor beta chains below were found in one sample sequenced in a study of T cell responses to AZD1222 COVID-19 vaccine. The protocol was immunoSEQ multiplex PCR, while the TCRdb copy is restricted to in-frame clones and leaves out a portion. The profile covers approximately 100,000 clones, with roughly 90% appearing a single time and 16% taken by the ten largest. The starting material was peripheral blood, obtained on day 0 of AZD1222 vaccination. These receptors were taken from an adult in good health.

In its sample, this clone was seen a few times. The J gene is TRBJ2-1, the V gene TRBV5-4, with 7 bases lining up with TRBD1. CDR3 length equals 16 residues. The V segment lost 5 bases and the J segment 6 bases; nucleotides outside the gene matches: 14. The V gene's germline CDR1 is SGHNT and CDR2 YYREEE (reference sequence). In DNA form, the CDR3 reads TGTGCCAGCAGTCCCCGCCAAGGGGGCGGAGGCAATGAGCAGTTCTTC. Its protein is CASSPRQGGGGNEQFF.

In nucleotides, the CDR3 is TGTGCCCGTGGCATTCGGACTAGAAGCACAGATACGCAGTATTTT. Protein sequence: CARGIRTRSTDTQYF. The chain joins TRBV21-1 to TRBJ2-3; the DNA was not compared with TRBD2, the D call given in the table. TRBV21-1 is deemed a pseudogene. The CDR3 runs 15 residues.

The CDR3 DNA is TGTGCCAGCACCTCGTTTCGGATGATTACCGGGGAGCTGTTTTTT. Amino acid sequence: CASTSFRMITGELFF. The chain combines TRBV6-5 with TRBJ2-2; D gene uncertain. The CDR3 extends over 15 amino acids. Between the trimmed V and J ends, which lost 7 bases and 5 bases, there was a span of 17 bases. CDR1 is MNHEY and CDR2 is SVGAGI in the germline V gene.

The V call is TRBV10-3, the J call TRBJ2-5; D unresolved. Germline values: CDR1 ENHRY, CDR2 SYGVKD. V dropped 5 bases and J dropped 1 base, with 5 bases sitting between them. CDR3 length: 12 amino acids. The CDR3 nucleotides are TGTGCCATCAGTTCGTTCCAAGAGACCCAGTACTTC. Translated: CAISSFQETQYF.

V is TRBV6-2 or TRBV6-3 and J is TRBJ2-6, with D tentatively TRBD2 (6 bases). Trimming removed 2 bases at V and 0 bases at J, with 8 bases between. The CDR3 contains 16 residues. Germline V lookup: CDR1 MNHEY, CDR2 SVGEGT. The CDR3: CASSYRGSSGANVLTF. In nucleotides, the CDR3 is TGTGCCAGCAGTTACCGGGGGAGCTCTGGGGCCAACGTCCTGACTTTC.

This chain joins TRBV9 and TRBJ2-7; D may be TRBD1 or TRBD2 (7 bases each). Trimming shortened V by 3 bases and J by 1 base, and 11 bases separated the two germline ends. Per the germline V gene, CDR1 is SGDLS and CDR2 is YYNGEE. This CDR3 is 14 amino acids long. The CDR3 region is CASSDRGGSYEQYF. DNA for the CDR3: TGTGCCAGCAGCGACAGGGGAGGGTCCTACGAGCAGTACTTC.

The chain recombines TRBV19 with TRBJ1-2; 8 positions agree with TRBD1. This CDR3 is built from 15 residues. Germline CDR1 is LNHDA and CDR2 is SQIVND (reference sequence). Losses at the gene ends were 5 bases for V and 7 bases for J; bases not matched to a gene: 12. For the CDR3, the DNA is TGTGCCAGTAGTGTCGACCCGGACAGGGTCGGTGGCTACACCTTC. It codes for CASSVDPDRVGGYTF.

The genes are TRBV5-1 and TRBJ2-3; D assignment may be TRBD1 or TRBD2 (6 bases each). The V end lost 6 bases, the J end lost 2 bases, and 13 bases lay between the germline ends. This CDR3 is 14 amino acids long. Germline CDR1 SGHRS, CDR2 YFSETQ. This chain's CDR3 is CASNGGGTTDTQYF. The CDR3 DNA follows: TGCGCCAGCAATGGAGGGGGAACCACAGATACGCAGTATTTT.

The V and J genes are TRBV27 and TRBJ2-3; D unclear. V lost 4 bases to trimming and J lost 2 bases, with 7 bases between them. The CDR3 is 13 amino acids. Germline CDR1 is MNHEY and CDR2 is SMNVEV (reference sequence). The CDR3 nucleotides are TGTGCCAGCAGTTATAAGATCACAGATACGCAGTATTTT. Translating gives CASSYKITDTQYF.

The chain joins TRBV28 to TRBJ2-7, with 12 bases identical to TRBD1. The V gene end was trimmed by 6 bases and the J gene end by 4 bases; junction bases not matched to a gene: 10. The CDR3 is 16 residues long. The germline V gene has CDR1 MDHEN and CDR2 SYDVKM. CDR3: CASSSSGQGAGYEQYF. As DNA, the CDR3 is TGTGCCAGCAGCTCATCGGGACAGGGGGCTGGGTACGAGCAGTACTTC.

J is TRBJ1-2 and V is TRBV5-1; maybe TRBD1 (6 bases). V was cut by 0 bases and J by 3 bases, with 15 bases left in between. The germline CDR1 and CDR2 sequences are SGHRS and YFSETQ. The CDR3 sequence is 16 residues long. The CDR3 nucleotides are TGCGCCAGCAGCTTGGATTCTGGGAGGGGGTACTATGGCTACACCTTC. Translated: CASSLDSGRGYYGYTF.

The rearrangement links TRBV5-1 to TRBJ2-1; 12 bases align to TRBD2. V gave up 4 bases and J gave up 5 bases; unmatched junction bases: 4. Germline CDR1 is SGHRS and CDR2 is YFSETQ. CDR3 length equals 15 residues. The CDR3 DNA sequence: TGCGCCAGCAGCGTACTAGCGGGGGGTGACAATGAGCAGTTCTTC. It yields the protein CASSVLAGGDNEQFF.

The V call is TRBV30, the J call TRBJ1-6, with 7 bases matching TRBD1. Germline V gene data show CDR1 as GTSNPN and CDR2 as SVGIG (reference sequence). V lost 2 bases, J lost 10 bases, and 5 bases stayed unmatched. The CDR3 is 13 residues long. CDR3 DNA sequence: TGTGCCTGGAGTTTGCAGGGGGACTCACCCCTCCACTTT. The encoded protein is CAWSLQGDSPLHF.

V usage is TRBV2 and J usage is TRBJ2-2; 14 positions agree with TRBD2. Germline V gene lookup returns CDR1 SNHLY and CDR2 FYNNEI. V lost 6 bases and J lost 6; bases outside the gene matches: 12. This CDR3 is 18 amino acids long. The CDR3 loop is CASRDGTSGSLSAGELFF. The DNA of the CDR3 is TGTGCCAGCAGAGACGGGACTAGCGGGAGCTTGAGTGCCGGGGAGCTGTTTTTT.

This clone was picked up a small number of times. The V and J genes are TRBV11-2 and TRBJ1-3; 7 bases map to TRBD1. Germline V CDR1 and CDR2: SGHAT, FQNNGV. The CDR3 covers 14 residues. J was trimmed by 2 bases and V by 5 bases; bases with no gene match: 3. The CDR3 here is CASSQTGTGNTIYF. The DNA of the CDR3 is TGTGCCAGCAGCCAGACAGGGACTGGAAACACCATATATTTT.